This TCR beta chain was recorded in a study of cytomegalovirus exposure and HLA in healthy donors (dated by TCRdb to about 2017). Regarding the complete study: An earlier analysis of about 530 of the donors reported 250 to 350 Gb of sequence data and around 110 million unique TCR beta sequences obtained from about 200 million T cells. An early release that covered 640 HLA-typed donors contained approximately 290 gigabases of sequencing data and 75 million to 100 million unique TCR sequences. The genetic ancestry cluster associated with self-reported Caucasian donors included roughly 84% of the 300 to 450 genotyped donors. The study was designed to test whether signatures of past pathogen exposure could be identified by cataloging public T cell receptors. The study profiled the T cell repertoires of more than 500 subjects by immunosequencing and related them to cytomegalovirus serostatus. A separate validation cohort of 100 to 150 different subjects was used in addition to the approximately 640-subject first cohort. To predict cytomegalovirus infection status, the study brought together high-throughput TCR immunosequencing, statistical association of individual TCRs with disease status, and machine learning. In a later analysis, previously published TCR beta repertoires from 550 to 700 donors were re-analyzed and high-resolution HLA genotyping was added so that TCR occurrence patterns could be studied. The later analysis used no new phenotypic data to find candidate immune exposures, relying instead on TCR beta sequences and their occurrence across donors. To decide whether each TCR beta V gene segment behaved as functional or pseudogenic, an earlier analysis of 587 of the donors relied on high-throughput TCR beta sequencing. Alongside the repertoire data, information on donor age, sex, ethnicity and CMV serostatus was compiled. A later genetic analysis took genome-wide SNP genotypes for about 55% of the roughly 670 donors and used that subset as a discovery cohort. All discovery cohort repertoires had been generated on a single sequencing platform. Both class I and class II loci were covered by HLA typing, at four-digit resolution. The number of donors typed differed by locus, with 629-630 for A, B, C, DRB1 and DQB1, 522 for DQA1, over 600 for DPA1, and some 470 for DPB1. Because of strong linkage in the cohort, 5 or 6 DR-DQ haplotypes were treated as single units for association and clustering. Among 398 genotyped donors of the cohort, an average of around 240,000 unique TCR beta nucleotide sequences were sequenced per donor, 15% to 20% of them non-productive. Findings and caveats that apply to the study as a whole: Broadly in line with IMGT annotations, most TCR beta V segments showed up in productive rearrangements about 87% or about 30% of the time in an earlier analysis of several hundred of the donors. Assigning TCR associations to individual alleles was difficult when HLA alleles, especially DR and DQ, strongly co-occurred. Correlated functional status among segregating V segments might reflect linkage disequilibrium, but an unknown experimental factor could not be ruled out. A later genetic analysis associated a missense DCLRE1C variant with V-gene and J-gene trimming of TCR beta chains, and an independent cohort replicated the association. In a later analysis, several top co-occurrence clusters were reported to appear linked to parvovirus B19, influenza, CMV and Epstein-Barr virus. A later analysis associated about 18,000 TCR beta sequences with specific HLA alleles at a false discovery rate of 0.05. Only TCR beta chains were sequenced in this cohort, and the absence of alpha or paired-chain data limited detectable features. The only immune exposure information available for the cohort was CMV serostatus. Roughly uniform sequencing depth across donors was assumed in presence/absence analyses, although this assumption may not hold. In a later analysis, the rate of TCR association differed among HLA loci, with DRB1 alleles having the most associated TCRs and HLA-C alleles having the fewest. The classifier was reported to diagnose cytomegalovirus status with high specificity and sensitivity in both the original and validation cohorts. In a later analysis, HLA-associated TCR beta chains showed more clonal expansion and lower generation probabilities than non-associated chains that were equally common. Across donors, most TCR sequences were observed very rarely, whereas some public TCRs were present in many individuals. In a later analysis, most CMV-associated TCR beta chains were found to appear HLA-restricted, with HLA associations seemingly driven largely by CMV exposure. A few of the identified cytomegalovirus-associated TCR beta chains were confirmed in vitro to be specific for cytomegalovirus antigens. A cluster of highly shared sequence variants was judged likely to represent a technical artifact of the sequencing pipeline. Because counts were too low, some 16 rarely observed V segments, including chromosome 9 orphons, were excluded from the earlier analysis of a few hundred of the donors. It was suggested by the authors that the approach could potentially be generalized to other disease states and immunological phenotypes. Compared with the approximately 670-donor mean, donors in an Asian-associated ancestry cluster had fewer N-insertions in productive TCRs, according to a later genetic analysis. A total of some 180 TCR beta chains were listed by the study as associated with cytomegalovirus. A further reported finding was that TCR beta sequences accurately predicted the HLA-A and HLA-B alleles for most subjects in the first cohort. HLA typing was unavailable for some donors at each locus, so association tests used only the typed subset.

In total, roughly 710 healthy bone marrow donors made up the cohort. At the time of sampling, all cohort members were nominally healthy, though unrecorded immune exposures were likely present. The donor tested CMV seropositive, placing the donor among the 250 to 350 seropositive members of the cohort. A peripheral blood sample was collected from each donor, and TCR beta sequencing was performed on peripheral blood mononuclear cells. The Qiagen DNeasy Blood Extraction Kit was used to extract genomic DNA from the blood cell samples. The library was made by the immunoSEQ multiplex PCR assay. For the multiplex PCR, a mixture combining 60 forward primers for TCR Vbeta segments and 13 reverse primers for TCR Jbeta segments was used. A multiplex PCR assay on genomic DNA amplified the CDR3 region of rearranged TCR beta genes. Amplified TCR beta libraries were sequenced as 87-base-pair reads on the Illumina HiSeq System. For the original study's pipeline: Across the 670 or so repertoires, a later analysis counted 78 million or so unique TCR beta chains, roughly 11 million of which were shared by at least two donors. To remove PCR and sequencing errors, raw reads were error-corrected and collapsed into unique sequences using a nearest-neighbor algorithm that merged closely related sequences. V, D and J gene segments were assigned by aligning CDR3 sequences to IMGT reference sequences. For a sequence to be retained, a match of at least six nucleotides was required to both a V gene segment and a J gene segment. Rearrangements were classified as productive when the CDR3 lacked stop codons and remained in frame with V and J, and all other rearrangements were classified as non-productive. Following IMGT convention, CDR3 was defined as the stretch from the second conserved V-encoded cysteine to the conserved J-encoded phenylalanine. Sequences without an unambiguous match to a single V gene segment were excluded from the earlier analysis of about 630 of the donors. An earlier analysis of a few hundred of the donors classified V segments as functional when productive rearrangements were above 56.7% and as segregating when the standard deviation between donors was above 5%. To diagnose cytomegalovirus status from the catalog of TCR beta chain sequences, a statistical classification framework was built. In a later analysis, V and J genes were assigned by comparing TCR nucleotide sequences against IMGT/GENE-DB human TR gene sequences. The TCRdist pipeline was used in a later analysis to assign CDR3 sequences and most-parsimonious VDJ recombination scenarios. In a later analysis, each TCR beta chain was defined by its CDR3 amino acid sequence together with its V-gene family, and reads without a unique V-gene family were excluded. To address suspected cross-contamination and a sequencing artifact, a later analysis removed 550 to 750 highly shared, low-generation-probability nucleotide sequences. For each public chain, a later analysis derived a clonal expansion index from normalized ranks of inferred template counts within each repertoire. Generation probabilities in a later analysis came from a VDJ recombination model fitted to out-of-frame rearrangements, and those results were checked against IGoR. In a later analysis, TCR-TCR, TCR-HLA and TCR-CMV co-occurrence was scored with hypergeometric tests, and a repertoire-size bias correction was applied to TCR pairs. A later analysis estimated false discovery rates by permuting HLA or CMV assignments 20 times. In a later analysis, co-occurring TCRs were grouped using DBSCAN, with TCRdist sequence similarity added in when clustering inside HLA-allele-positive subsets. Co-occurrence clustering excluded repertoires with fewer than 30,000 or more than 120,000 public chains, plus five with anomalous nucleotide sharing. The clones in this table, taken by TCRdb from immuneACCESS, are in-frame only. Not every clone is retained; where verified, under half of the shortfall comes from an unresolved V gene, and the cause of the rest is unknown. V and J calls and clone size are as listed in that table; D and trimming were resolved from the DNA. Here the sample has roughly 150,000 clones; 82% occur a single time. Around 6.2% of the sample is in the top ten clones.

About this clone: No cognate antigen has been identified for it. The record has no base qualities; no much larger clone is one base away.

This sequence originates from a man between 25 and 39 years old in good health and CMV-seropositive. Sequencing was done on a sample of PBMCs.

The base sequence is TGTGCCAGCAGCCGGACAGGGGACCCACCCTACGAGCAGTACTTC. Its translation reads: CASSRTGDPPYEQYF. The V and J genes are TRBV28 and TRBJ2-7; the junction holds 9 bases that match TRBD1. As encoded in the germline V gene, CDR1 is MDHEN while CDR2 is SYDVKM. Germline trimming amounts to 6 bases on V and 2 bases on J, with 8 as the count of junction bases outside the gene matches. From the cysteine up to the phenylalanine, the CDR3 has a length of 15 residues. Of the read, only the CDR3 DNA is kept; its 45 bases are in frame from base 1. Here the CDR3 is joined to the reference TRBV28 and TRBJ2-7 genes, and the full variable domain is: DVKVTQSSRYLVKRTGEKVFLECVQDMDHENMFWYRQDPGLGLRLIYFSYDVKMKEKGDIPEGYSVSREKKERFSLILESASTNQTSMYLCASSRTGDPPYEQYFGPGTRLTVT.